The 19 T cell receptor beta chains listed next were all sequenced from one sample in a study of regulatory T cells in long-lasting Graves disease. Time point meaning: newly diagnosed GD, antithyroid drugs for less than 3 months. PBMC-derived RNA was used for the TCR library. Assembly of TCR beta libraries relied on iRepertoire HTBI primers together with Arm-PCR of CDR3 regions. TCRdb reprocessed the multiplex PCR reads via MiXCR and lists one record per CDR3 protein. Of hundreds of thousands of distinct CDR3 sequences listed, about a sixth are singletons. The specimen was peripheral blood mononuclear cells (PBMCs), collected at new diagnosis, from a patient treated with antithyroid drugs. The receptors derive from a female donor with Graves disease.

About this clonotype: This may come from a read error, since a much larger clone is one base off. The rearrangement uses TRBV6-1 and TRBJ2-3; 8 nucleotides line up with TRBD1. The DNA end lines up better with TRBJ2-5; the J call may be wrong. CDR1 MNHNS and CDR2 SASEGT come from the germline V gene. This CDR3 contains 15 residues. CDR3 sequence reads: CASSESQGDSETQYF. Here the CDR3 DNA reads TGTGCCAGCAGTGAGTCACAGGGGGATTCAGAGACCCAGTACTTC.

This clonotype occurred many times. The V and J genes are TRBV28 and TRBJ1-1, with TRBD1 identical over 7 bases. Per the germline V gene, CDR1 is MDHEN and CDR2 is SYDVKM. This CDR3 has 13 amino acids. With 5 bases clipped from V and 5 bases from J, the junction kept 5 bases outside the gene matches. CDR3 protein: CASSNSGGTEAFF. In DNA form, the CDR3 reads TGTGCCAGCAGTAATTCAGGGGGAACTGAAGCTTTCTTT. Supplemented by reference TRBV28 and TRBJ1-1, the full variable domain reads DVKVTQSSRYLVKRTGEKVFLECVQDMDHENMFWYRQDPGLGLRLIYFSYDVKMKEKGDIPEGYSVSREKKERFSLILESASTNQTSMYLCASSNSGGTEAFFGQGTRLTVV.

This clonotype was counted between two and nine times. The chain recombines TRBV2 with TRBJ1-5; unclear D gene. The CDR3 totals 15 residues. V was pared by 8 bases and J by 0 bases, with 14 bases between. CDR1 SNHLY and CDR2 FYNNEI come from the germline V gene. CDR3 region: CASSGGRFSNQPQHF. The DNA for the CDR3 is TGTGCCAGCTCTGGCGGCCGCTTTAGCAATCAGCCCCAGCATTTT. The full variable domain, with the rest looked up from reference TRBV2 and TRBJ1-5, is EPEVTQTPSHQVTQMGQEVILRCVPISNHLYFYWYRQILGQKVEFLVSFYNNEISEKSEIFDDQFSVERPDGSNFTLKIRSTKLEDSAMYFCASSGGRFSNQPQHFGDGTRLSIL.

The chain recombines TRBV7-9 with TRBJ2-7; a possible D gene is TRBD2 (5 bases). Germline loops: CDR1 SEHNR, CDR2 FQNEAQ (reference sequence). The V end lost 2 bases, the J end lost 3 bases, and 8 bases lay between the germline ends. The CDR3 consists of 13 residues. The DNA of the CDR3 is TGTGCCAGCAGCTTACGTCGGGGCTACGAGCAGTACTTC. Encoded protein: CASSLRRGYEQYF.

This clonotype was observed many times. The rearrangement joins TRBV5-1 to TRBJ2-5, with D possibly TRBD2 on 7 matching bases. V was trimmed by 4 bases and J by 0 bases, leaving 13 bases between them. The CDR3 consists of 15 residues. Germline CDR1 is SGHRS and CDR2 is YFSETQ. In DNA form, the CDR3 reads TGCGCCAGCAGCCCCGCGGGGGCCAACCAAGAGACCCAGTACTTC. It translates to CASSPAGANQETQYF.

This clonotype was picked up many times. The chain couples TRBV28 to TRBJ2-1, with 10 nucleotides matching TRBD2. Germline loops: CDR1 MDHEN, CDR2 SYDVKM. V lost 5 bases to trimming and J lost 5 bases; unmatched junction nucleotides: 6. The CDR3 has 15 amino acids. CDR3 sequence (DNA): TGTGCCAGCAGTCCCATAGCGGGAGGCCACAATGAGCAGTTCTTC. Its protein product is CASSPIAGGHNEQFF.

The table lists this clonotype with many counts. This chain uses TRBV28 with TRBJ2-1; D possibly matches TRBD1 or TRBD2 (5 bases each). CDR1 is MDHEN, CDR2 SYDVKM, per germline. The CDR3 contains 12 residues. Trimming took off 4 bases at V and 15 bases at J, with 16 bases between the two ends. This CDR3 reads CASSSRDLVTFF. DNA for the CDR3: TGTGCCAGCAGTTCTAGGGACCTCGTAACGTTCTTC.

This clonotype appeared many times. The chain links TRBV7-9 to TRBJ2-1; TRBD2 aligns across 8 bases. Germline CDR1 and CDR2: SEHNR and FQNEAQ (reference sequence). The CDR3 sequence is 17 residues long. V lost 5 bases to trimming and J lost 2 bases; unmatched junction nucleotides: 11. The CDR3 DNA reads as TGTGCCAGCAGCACACCCCTAGCGGGTGAACCCTACAATGAGCAGTTCTTC. Translating gives CASSTPLAGEPYNEQFF.

This clonotype has ten or more counts. The V gene is TRBV20-1, the J gene TRBJ2-7; D not resolved. V was shortened by 3 bases and J by 2 bases, with 17 bases between the two germline ends. This CDR3 region has 15 residues. The germline gives CDR1 DFQATT, CDR2 SNEGSKA (reference sequence). DNA of the CDR3: TGCAGTGCTAGTATGCGAATTACTGGGCCCTACGAGCAGTACTTC. As protein: CSASMRITGPYEQYF.

This clonotype occurred many times. The rearrangement links TRBV12-3 or TRBV12-4 to TRBJ2-3; D gene uncertain. The CDR3 runs to 13 residues. V lost 7 bases and J lost 4, with 12 bases in between. The CDR3 loop reads CASKPPWSDTQYF. The CDR3 DNA reads TGTGCCAGCAAACCCCCGTGGTCAGATACGCAGTATTTT.

This clonotype came up many times. This chain links TRBV19 with TRBJ1-1, with unresolved D. The CDR3 contains 14 residues. The V end was cut by 2 bases, the J end by 1 base, with 8 bases between. Germline loops: CDR1 LNHDA, CDR2 SQIVND (reference sequence). The CDR3 bases are TGTGCCAGTAGTATATCGACGGGGAACACTGAAGCTTTCTTT. It translates to CASSISTGNTEAFF. The full variable domain, rest sourced from reference TRBV19 and TRBJ1-1, is DGGITQSPKYLFRKEGQNVTLSCEQNLNHDAMYWYRQDPGQGLRLIYYSQIVNDFQKGDIAEGYSVSREKKESFPLTVTSAQKNPTAFYLCASSISTGNTEAFFGQGTRLTVV.

This clonotype was picked up many times. The chain links TRBV5-1 to TRBJ2-3; D is possibly TRBD1 (6 bases). V dropped 0 bases and J dropped 2 bases, with 10 bases sitting between them. CDR3 size: 15 residues. Germline CDR1 is SGHRS and CDR2 is YFSETQ. CDR3 region: CASSLAVGATDTQYF. For the CDR3, the DNA is TGCGCCAGCAGCTTGGCCGTGGGGGCCACAGATACGCAGTATTTT.

This clonotype was seen many times. The chain has TRBV28 and TRBJ2-1; no clear D. The CDR3 consists of 18 residues. Trimming removed 5 bases at V and 0 bases at J, with 20 bases between. Germline CDR1 reads MDHEN; CDR2 reads SYDVKM. In DNA form, the CDR3 reads TGTGCCAGCAGTCACCCTATGACTGGTTTAAGCTCCTACAATGAGCAGTTCTTC. Translated, it gives CASSHPMTGLSSYNEQFF.

This clonotype was found many times. The chain combines TRBV9 with TRBJ1-2; TRBD1 might be the D (5 bases). The CDR3 length is 14 residues. V was pared by 2 bases and J by 7 bases, with 15 bases between. Per the germline V gene, CDR1 is SGDLS and CDR2 is YYNGEE. The CDR3 loop is CASSVGDGLRGYTF. The CDR3 nucleotides are TGTGCCAGCAGCGTTGGGGACGGTTTGCGTGGCTACACCTTC.

This clonotype has a count of ten or more. The rearrangement joins TRBV7-8 to TRBJ2-1, with a possible D match to TRBD2 (6 bases). The CDR3 consists of 16 residues. The V gene lost 1 base and the J gene lost 0 bases, with 10 bases spanning the gap. The V gene's germline CDR1 is SGHVS and CDR2 FQNEAQ. The CDR3 protein is CASSLVSDYSYNEQFF. The CDR3 DNA reads as TGTGCCAGCAGCTTAGTCTCGGACTACTCCTACAATGAGCAGTTCTTC.

Remarks on this clonotype: A much larger clone differs by one base, so this may be a read error. The CDR3 DNA reads TGTGCCAGCAGCCACCTACGACTTAGCGGGAACTACGAGCAGTACTTC. Translating gives CASSHLRLSGNYEQYF. V gene TRBV11-3 combines with J gene TRBJ2-7; 8 nucleotides agree with TRBD2. Germline CDR1 SGHNT, CDR2 YENEEA. Losses at the gene ends were 5 bases for V and 3 bases for J; bases not matched to a gene: 12. CDR3 length: 16 residues.

Many counts were recorded for this clonotype. The chain employs TRBV2 and TRBJ2-1; TRBD2 might be the D (6 bases). V was clipped by 6 bases and J by 7 bases, with 16 bases between them. This CDR3 region has 14 residues. Germline V gives CDR1 SNHLY, CDR2 FYNNEI. CDR3 sequence (DNA): TGTGCCAGCAGGAAAAGCGGGCCCGAGAATGAGCAGTTCTTC. It encodes CASRKSGPENEQFF.

At least ten counts were recorded for this clonotype. The V call is TRBV7-2, the J call TRBJ1-4; possibly TRBD1 for D (5 bases). The germline CDR1 and CDR2 sequences are SGHTA and FQGNSA. The CDR3 loop spans 14 amino acids. Between the trimmed V and J ends, which lost 5 bases and 11 bases, there was a span of 18 bases. CDR3 in DNA: TGTGCCAGCAGCCTAGGGGTAGCCCGGGGGAAACTGTTTTTT. It translates to CASSLGVARGKLFF.

This clonotype was counted at least ten times. The chain links TRBV15 to TRBJ1-1; no clear D gene. Trimming took 3 bases from V and 9 from J, leaving 17 bases between them. This CDR3 comprises 14 residues. From germline, CDR1 is LNHNV and CDR2 YYDKDF (reference sequence). The CDR3 nucleotides are TGTGCCACCAGCAGGGGCATCGGCGCCAGCCAAGCTTTCTTT. Protein: CATSRGIGASQAFF.